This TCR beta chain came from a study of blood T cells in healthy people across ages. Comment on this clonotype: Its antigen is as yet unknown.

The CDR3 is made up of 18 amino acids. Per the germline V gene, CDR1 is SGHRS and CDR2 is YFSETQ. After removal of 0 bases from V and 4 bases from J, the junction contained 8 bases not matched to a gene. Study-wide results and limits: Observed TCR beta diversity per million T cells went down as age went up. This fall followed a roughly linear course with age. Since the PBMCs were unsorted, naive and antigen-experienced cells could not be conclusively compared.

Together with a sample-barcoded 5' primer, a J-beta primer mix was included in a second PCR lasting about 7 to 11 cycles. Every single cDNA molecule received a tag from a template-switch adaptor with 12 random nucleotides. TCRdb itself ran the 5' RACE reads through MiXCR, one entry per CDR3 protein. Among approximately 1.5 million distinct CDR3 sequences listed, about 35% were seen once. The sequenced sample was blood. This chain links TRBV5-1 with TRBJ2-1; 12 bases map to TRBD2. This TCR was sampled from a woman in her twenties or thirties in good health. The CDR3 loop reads CASSLAASGGASYNEQFF. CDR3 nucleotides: TGCGCCAGCAGCTTGGCGGCTAGCGGGGGGGCCAGTTACAATGAGCAGTTCTTC.